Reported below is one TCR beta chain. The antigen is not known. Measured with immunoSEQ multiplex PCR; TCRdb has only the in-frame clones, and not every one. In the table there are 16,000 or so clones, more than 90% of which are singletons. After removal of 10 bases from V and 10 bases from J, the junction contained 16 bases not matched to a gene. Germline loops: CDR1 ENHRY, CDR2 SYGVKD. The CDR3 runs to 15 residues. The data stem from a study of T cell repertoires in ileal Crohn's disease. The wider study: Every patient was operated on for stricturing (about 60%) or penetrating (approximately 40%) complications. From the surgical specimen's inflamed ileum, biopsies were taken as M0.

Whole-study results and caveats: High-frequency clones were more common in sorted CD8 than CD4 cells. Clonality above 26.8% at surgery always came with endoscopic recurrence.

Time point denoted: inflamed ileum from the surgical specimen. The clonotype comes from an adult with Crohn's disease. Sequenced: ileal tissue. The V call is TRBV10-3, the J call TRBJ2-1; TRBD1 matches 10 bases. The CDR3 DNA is TGTGCCACAGCCTTTATCGGACAGGGGGACTTAGAGCAGTTCTTC. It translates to CATAFIGQGDLEQFF.